This T cell receptor beta chain was sequenced in a study of blood T cell repertoires in COVID-19 (dated by TCRdb to about 2020). Study-wide context: The collaborator samples originated in the United States, Italy and Spain and spanned the acute and convalescent phases of COVID-19. Sample metadata almost always included a de-identified subject ID, COVID-19 status, age in years and sex. Where available, HLA class I and class II types were taken from metadata supplied by the sample provider and were not determined by assay-based typing. The material from the prospective study consisted of cDNA or gDNA derived from T cells, B-cell-depleted T cells, or PBMCs. The dataset comprised deeply sampled blood TCRbeta repertoires from subjects exposed to, actively infected with, or recovered from COVID-19. The repertoires were made available in a free public database intended to serve as a resource for research on the immune response to SARS-CoV-2. Samples came from the ongoing ImmuneRACE study (first 160 participants) plus 1,254 subjects from 6 global collaborators.

This clone was detected once. Its antigen is unknown. Base qualities are not provided; no much larger clone lies one nucleotide away. Spanning cysteine to phenylalanine, the CDR3 consists of 17 amino acids. Solely the CDR3 DNA is kept, with 51 bases framed from the first base. As encoded in the germline V gene, CDR1 is MNHNS while CDR2 is SASEGT. The V end loses 2 bases and the J end loses 7 bases, and a stretch of 18 bases separates them. Overall results and qualifications from the work: Clinical and demographic metadata were provided uncurated, with the amount varying by source and participant.

Whole blood was collected in K2EDTA tubes by collaborating institutions according to the institutions' own protocols. For TCRbeta analysis, collaborator samples were shipped as frozen whole blood, as isolated PBMCs, or as DNA extracted from either sample type. TCRbeta CDR3 regions were amplified from genomic DNA using the immunoSEQ Assay, a bias-controlled multiplex PCR. The study's own analysis went as follows. Within the assay, amplification of reference gene primers was used to estimate how many nucleated cells each sample contained. Sequence reads were collapsed and filtered to measure the absolute abundance of every unique TCRbeta CDR3 rearrangement. For each sample, productive Simpson clonality was calculated as the square root of Simpson's diversity index over productive rearrangements. TCRdb re-hosts the immuneACCESS table, in-frame sequences only. Its copies lack some clones; in the studies checked, an unresolved V gene accounts for under half of them, and the cause for the rest is not known. V and J calls plus clone size are reproduced from that table; the DNA served to infer D and trimming. The sample data list about 22,000 clones, and approximately 80% of these were observed just once. The ten largest clones take up around a fifth of the sample.

This sequence uses TRBV6-1 and TRBJ1-6; a weak D assignment points to TRBD1 (5 bases agree). This TCR was sampled from an elderly man with active or convalescent COVID-19. The sequenced material came from peripheral blood. CDR3 sequence: CASSETSVGRVNSPLHF. The DNA sequence follows: TGTGCCAGCAGTGAAACCTCCGTGGGCAGGGTCAATTCACCCCTCCACTTT.